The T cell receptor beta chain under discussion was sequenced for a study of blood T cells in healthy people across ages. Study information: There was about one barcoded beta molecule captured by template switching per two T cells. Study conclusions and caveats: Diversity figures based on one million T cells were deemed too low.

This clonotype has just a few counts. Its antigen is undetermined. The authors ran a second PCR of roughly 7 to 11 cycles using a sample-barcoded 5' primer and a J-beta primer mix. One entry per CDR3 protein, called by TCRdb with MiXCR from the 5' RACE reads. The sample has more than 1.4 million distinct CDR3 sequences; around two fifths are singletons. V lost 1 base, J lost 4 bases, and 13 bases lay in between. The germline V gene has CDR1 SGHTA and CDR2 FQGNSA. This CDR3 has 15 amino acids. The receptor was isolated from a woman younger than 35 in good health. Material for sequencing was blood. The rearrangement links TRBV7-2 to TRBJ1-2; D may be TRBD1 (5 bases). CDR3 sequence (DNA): TGTGCCAGCAGCTTAGTAGGGACGTCCGGCTATGGCTACACCTTC. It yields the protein CASSLVGTSGYGYTF. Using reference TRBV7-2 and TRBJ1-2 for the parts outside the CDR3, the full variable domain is GAGVSQSPSNKVTEKGKDVELRCDPISGHTALYWYRQSLGQGLEFLIYFQGNSAPDKSGLPSDRFSAERTGGSVSTLTIQRTQQEDSAVYLCASSLVGTSGYGYTFGSGTRLTVV.